This T cell receptor beta chain is from a study of cytomegalovirus exposure and HLA in healthy donors. Study conclusions and caveats: Productive rates of about 87% or about 30% were seen for most TCR beta V segments in an earlier analysis.

The PCR had 60 Vbeta and 13 Jbeta primers. The data were produced by immunoSEQ multiplex PCR, yet TCRdb's version contains in-frame clones alone and is incomplete. Here the sample spans more than 150,000 clones, 84% being singletons. CDR1 is KGHSH and CDR2 is LQKENI in the germline V gene. The CDR3 has 13 amino acids. V lost 3 bases and J lost 6, with 10 bases in between. In regard to this clone: The antigen is undetermined.

Sequenced: PBMCs. This chain connects TRBV18 to TRBJ2-3; D is ambiguous. This TCR derives from a boy between 2 and 10 years old in good health and CMV-seronegative. The CDR3 spells CASSPYSADTQYF. In DNA form, the CDR3 reads TGTGCCAGCTCACCTTATAGTGCGGATACGCAGTATTTT. The variable domain in full, completed from reference TRBV18 and TRBJ2-3, reads NAGVMQNPRHLVRRRGQEARLRCSPMKGHSHVYWYRQLPEEGLKFMVYLQKENIIDESGMPKERFSAEFPKEGPSILRIQQVVRGDSAAYFCASSPYSADTQYFGPGTRLTVL.